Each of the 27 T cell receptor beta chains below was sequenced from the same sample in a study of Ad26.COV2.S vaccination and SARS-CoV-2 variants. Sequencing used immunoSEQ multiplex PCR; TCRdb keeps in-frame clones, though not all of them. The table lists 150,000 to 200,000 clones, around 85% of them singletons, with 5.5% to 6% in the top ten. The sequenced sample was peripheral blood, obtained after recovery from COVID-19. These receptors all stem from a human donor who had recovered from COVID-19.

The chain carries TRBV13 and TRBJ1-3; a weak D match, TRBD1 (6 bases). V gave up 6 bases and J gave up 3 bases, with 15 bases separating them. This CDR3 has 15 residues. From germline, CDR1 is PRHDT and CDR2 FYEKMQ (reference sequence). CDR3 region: CASRLQGGGGNTIYF. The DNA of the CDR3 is TGTGCCAGCAGGTTACAGGGAGGAGGTGGAAACACCATATATTTT.

For the CDR3, the DNA is TGTGCCAGCAGCCAAAGGACTACCTACAATGAGCAGTTCTTC. It encodes CASSQRTTYNEQFF. The rearrangement joins TRBV14 to TRBJ2-1; TRBD2 is a possible D gene (6 bases). V was cut by 2 bases and J by 2 bases, with 7 bases left in between. CDR1 and CDR2 (germline): SGHDN, FVKESK. This CDR3 comprises 14 residues.

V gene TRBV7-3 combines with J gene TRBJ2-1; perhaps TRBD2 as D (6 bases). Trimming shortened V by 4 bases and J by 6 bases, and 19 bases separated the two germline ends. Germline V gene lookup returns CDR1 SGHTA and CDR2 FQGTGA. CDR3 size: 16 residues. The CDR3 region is CASSSYSTRRRNEQFF. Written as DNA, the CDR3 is TGTGCCAGCAGCTCGTACTCGACTAGGAGGCGCAATGAGCAGTTCTTC.

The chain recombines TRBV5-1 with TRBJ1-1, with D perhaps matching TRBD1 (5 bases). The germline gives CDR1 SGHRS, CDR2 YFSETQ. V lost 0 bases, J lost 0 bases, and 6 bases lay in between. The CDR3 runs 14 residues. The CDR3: CASSLGGMNTEAFF. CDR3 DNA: TGCGCCAGCAGCTTGGGGGGGATGAACACTGAAGCTTTCTTT.

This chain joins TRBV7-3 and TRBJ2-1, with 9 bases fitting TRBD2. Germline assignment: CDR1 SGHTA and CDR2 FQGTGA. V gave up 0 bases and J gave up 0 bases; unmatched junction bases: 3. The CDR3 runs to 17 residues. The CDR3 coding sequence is TGTGCCAGCAGCTTAACTAGCGGGGGAGGCTCCTACAATGAGCAGTTCTTC. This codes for CASSLTSGGGSYNEQFF.

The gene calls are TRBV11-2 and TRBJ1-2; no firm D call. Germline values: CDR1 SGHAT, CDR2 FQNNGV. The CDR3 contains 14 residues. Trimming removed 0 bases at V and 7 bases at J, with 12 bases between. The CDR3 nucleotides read TGTGCCAGCAGCTTAGATCTGGCAGTGGGTGGCTACACCTTC. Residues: CASSLDLAVGGYTF.

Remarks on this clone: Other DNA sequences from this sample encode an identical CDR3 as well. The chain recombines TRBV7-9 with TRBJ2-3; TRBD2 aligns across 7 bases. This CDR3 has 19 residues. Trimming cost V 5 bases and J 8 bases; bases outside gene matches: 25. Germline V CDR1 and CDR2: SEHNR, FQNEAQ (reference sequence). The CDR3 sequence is CASSHRPLLAAPHHRTQYF. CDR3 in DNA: TGTGCCAGCAGCCACAGACCCCTCCTAGCGGCTCCCCACCACCGTACGCAGTATTTT.

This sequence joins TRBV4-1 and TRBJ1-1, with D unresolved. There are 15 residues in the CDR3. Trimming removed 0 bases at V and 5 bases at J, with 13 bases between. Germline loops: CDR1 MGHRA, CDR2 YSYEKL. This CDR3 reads CASSQEIRGRTEAFF. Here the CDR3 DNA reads TGCGCCAGCAGCCAAGAGATCCGGGGTAGAACTGAAGCTTTCTTT.

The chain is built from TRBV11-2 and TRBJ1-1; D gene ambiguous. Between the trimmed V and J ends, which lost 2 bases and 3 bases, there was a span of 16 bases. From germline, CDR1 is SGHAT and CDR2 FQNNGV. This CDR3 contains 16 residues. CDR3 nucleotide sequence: TGTGCCAGCAGCTTATACACATTGGTGATGGACACTGAAGCTTTCTTT. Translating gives CASSLYTLVMDTEAFF.

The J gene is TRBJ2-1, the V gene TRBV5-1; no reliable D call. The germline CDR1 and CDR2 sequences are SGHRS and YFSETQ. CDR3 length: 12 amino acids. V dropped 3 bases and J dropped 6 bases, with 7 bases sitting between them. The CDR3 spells CASSSPSNEQFF. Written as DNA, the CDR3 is TGCGCCAGCAGCTCCCCTAGCAATGAGCAGTTCTTC. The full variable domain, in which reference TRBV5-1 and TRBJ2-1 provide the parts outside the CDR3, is KAGVTQTPRYLIKTRGQQVTLSCSPISGHRSVSWYQQTPGQGLQFLFEYFSETQRNKGNFPGRFSGRQFSNSRSEMNVSTLELGDSALYLCASSSPSNEQFFGPGTRLTVL.

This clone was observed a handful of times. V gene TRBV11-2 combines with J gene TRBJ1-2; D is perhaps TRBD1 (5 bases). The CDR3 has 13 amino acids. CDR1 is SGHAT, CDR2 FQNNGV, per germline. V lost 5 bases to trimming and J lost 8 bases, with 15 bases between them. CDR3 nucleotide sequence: TGTGCCAGCAGCCACGAAGGGGTAGGGGGCTACACCTTC. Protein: CASSHEGVGGYTF.

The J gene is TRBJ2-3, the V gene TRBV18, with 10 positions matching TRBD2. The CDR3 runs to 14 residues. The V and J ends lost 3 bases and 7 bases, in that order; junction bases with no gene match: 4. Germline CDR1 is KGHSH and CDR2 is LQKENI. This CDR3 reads CASSPLAGVHTQYF. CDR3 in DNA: TGTGCCAGCTCACCTCTAGCGGGAGTTCATACGCAGTATTTT.

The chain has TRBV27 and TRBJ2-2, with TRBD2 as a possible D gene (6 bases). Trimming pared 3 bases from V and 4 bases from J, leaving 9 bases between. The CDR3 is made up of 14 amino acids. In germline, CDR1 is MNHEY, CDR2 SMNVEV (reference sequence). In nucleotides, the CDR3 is TGTGCCAGCAGTTTCCTAGCGAGCACCGGGGAGCTGTTTTTT. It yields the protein CASSFLASTGELFF.

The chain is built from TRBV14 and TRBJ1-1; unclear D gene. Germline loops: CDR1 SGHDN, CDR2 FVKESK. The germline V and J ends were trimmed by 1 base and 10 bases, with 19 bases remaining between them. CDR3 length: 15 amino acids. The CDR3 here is CASSQVRSGGRLAFF. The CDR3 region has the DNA TGTGCCAGCAGCCAAGTCAGGAGTGGAGGGCGCCTAGCTTTCTTT.

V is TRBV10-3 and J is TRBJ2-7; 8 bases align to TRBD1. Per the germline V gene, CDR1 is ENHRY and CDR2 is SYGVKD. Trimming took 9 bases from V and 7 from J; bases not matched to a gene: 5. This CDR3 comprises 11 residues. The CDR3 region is CAILTGEEQYF. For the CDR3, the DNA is TGTGCCATTTTGACAGGGGAAGAGCAGTACTTC.

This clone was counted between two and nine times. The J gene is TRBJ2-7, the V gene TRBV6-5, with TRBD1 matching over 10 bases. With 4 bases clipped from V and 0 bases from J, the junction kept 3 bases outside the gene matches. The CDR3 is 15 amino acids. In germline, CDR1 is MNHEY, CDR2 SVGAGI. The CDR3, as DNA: TGTGCCAGCAGTTTCCGGGACAGGGGCTCCTACGAGCAGTACTTC. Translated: CASSFRDRGSYEQYF.

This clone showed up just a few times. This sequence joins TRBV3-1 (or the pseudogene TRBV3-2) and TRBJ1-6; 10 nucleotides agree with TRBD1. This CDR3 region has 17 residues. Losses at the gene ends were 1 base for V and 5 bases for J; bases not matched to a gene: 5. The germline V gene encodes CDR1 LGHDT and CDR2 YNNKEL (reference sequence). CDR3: CASSQVGGTGDNSPLHF. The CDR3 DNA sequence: TGTGCCAGCAGCCAAGTGGGCGGGACAGGGGATAATTCACCCCTCCACTTT.

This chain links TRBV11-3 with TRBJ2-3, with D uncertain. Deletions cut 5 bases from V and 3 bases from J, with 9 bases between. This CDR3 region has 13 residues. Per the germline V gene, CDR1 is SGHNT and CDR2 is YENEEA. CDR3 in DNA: TGTGCCAGCAGCGGCGGTTCGACAGATACGCAGTATTTT. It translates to CASSGGSTDTQYF.

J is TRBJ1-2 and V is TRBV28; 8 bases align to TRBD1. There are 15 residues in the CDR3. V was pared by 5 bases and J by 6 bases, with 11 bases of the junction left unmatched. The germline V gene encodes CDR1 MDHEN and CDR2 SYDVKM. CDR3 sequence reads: CASSLLGQVVNGYTF. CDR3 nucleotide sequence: TGTGCCAGCAGTCTCCTGGGACAGGTGGTAAATGGCTACACCTTC.

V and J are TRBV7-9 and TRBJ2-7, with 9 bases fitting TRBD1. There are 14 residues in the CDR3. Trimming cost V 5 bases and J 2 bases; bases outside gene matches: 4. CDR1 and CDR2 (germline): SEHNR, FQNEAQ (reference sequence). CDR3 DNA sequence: TGTGCCAGCAGCATGGGGGACAGGGCCTACGAGCAGTACTTC. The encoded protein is CASSMGDRAYEQYF.

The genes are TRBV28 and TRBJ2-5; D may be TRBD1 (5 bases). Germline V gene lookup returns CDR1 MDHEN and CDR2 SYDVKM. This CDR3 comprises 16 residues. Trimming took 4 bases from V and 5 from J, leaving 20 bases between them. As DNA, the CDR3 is TGTGCCAGCAGTTCCCAATCCAGGGTTTCGAGGGAGACCCAGTACTTC. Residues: CASSSQSRVSRETQYF.

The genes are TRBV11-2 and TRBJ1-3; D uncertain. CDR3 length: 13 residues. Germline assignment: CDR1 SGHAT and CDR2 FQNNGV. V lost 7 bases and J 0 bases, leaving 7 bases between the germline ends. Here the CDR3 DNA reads TGTGCCAGCACCCCAGGCTCTGGAAACACCATATATTTT. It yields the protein CASTPGSGNTIYF.

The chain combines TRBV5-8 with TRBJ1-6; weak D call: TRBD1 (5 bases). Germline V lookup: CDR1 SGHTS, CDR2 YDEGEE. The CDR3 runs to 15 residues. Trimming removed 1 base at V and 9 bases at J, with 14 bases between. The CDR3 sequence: CASSLRAGSGSPLHF. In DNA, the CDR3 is TGTGCCAGCAGCTTGCGGGCAGGGTCGGGTTCACCCCTCCACTTT. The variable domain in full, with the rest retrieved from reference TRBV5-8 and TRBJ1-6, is EAGVTQSPTHLIKTRGQQATLRCSPISGHTSVYWYQQALGLGLQFLLWYDEGEERNRGNFPPRFSGRQFPNYSSELNVNALELEDSALYLCASSLRAGSGSPLHFGNGTRLTVT.

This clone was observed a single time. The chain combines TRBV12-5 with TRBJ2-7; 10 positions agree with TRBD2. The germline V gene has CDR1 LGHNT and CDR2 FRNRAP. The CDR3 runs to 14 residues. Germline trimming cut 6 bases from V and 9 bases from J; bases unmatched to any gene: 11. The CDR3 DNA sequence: TGTGCTAGTGGCCTCTGGCGGACTAGCGGAAGGCAGTACTTC. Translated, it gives CASGLWRTSGRQYF.

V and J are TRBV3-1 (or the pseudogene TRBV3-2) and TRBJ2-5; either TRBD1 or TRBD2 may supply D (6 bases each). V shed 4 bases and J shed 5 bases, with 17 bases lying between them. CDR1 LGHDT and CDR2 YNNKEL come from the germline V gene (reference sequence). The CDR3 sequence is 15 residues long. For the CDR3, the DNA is TGTGCCAGCAGCCCCCCAGGAGGGGGTACGGAGACCCAGTACTTC. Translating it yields CASSPPGGGTETQYF.

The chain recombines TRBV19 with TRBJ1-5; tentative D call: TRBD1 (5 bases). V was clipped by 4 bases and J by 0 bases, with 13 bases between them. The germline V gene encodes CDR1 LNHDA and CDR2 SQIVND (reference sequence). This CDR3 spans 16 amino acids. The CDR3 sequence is CASSNAGFNSNQPQHF. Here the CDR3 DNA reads TGTGCCAGTAGTAATGCAGGGTTTAATAGCAATCAGCCCCAGCATTTT.

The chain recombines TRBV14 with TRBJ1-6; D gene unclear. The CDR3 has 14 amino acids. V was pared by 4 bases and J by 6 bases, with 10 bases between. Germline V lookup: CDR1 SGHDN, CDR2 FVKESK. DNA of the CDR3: TGTGCCAGCAGCCTCCTAAGTGGTAATTCACCCCTCCACTTT. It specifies CASSLLSGNSPLHF.